A single sample gave rise to the 24 T cell receptor beta chains below, sequenced in a study of CXCR4 blockade with PD-1 therapy in pancreatic cancer. TCRdb's copy holds only in-frame clones and misses some; the assay was immunoSEQ multiplex PCR. Counted here are around 15,000 clones, 72% occurring once; the ten biggest clones make up more than 4.5%. Sequenced input: tumor tissue. The receptors come from a human donor with pancreatic ductal adenocarcinoma.

The V gene is TRBV12-5, the J gene TRBJ2-3, with 7 nucleotides matching TRBD2. CDR1 and CDR2 (germline): LGHNT, FRNRAP. J gave up 2 bases and V 3 bases, and 11 bases lay outside the gene matches. The CDR3 contains 17 residues. CDR3 loop: CASGFGIRGDPTDTQYF. CDR3 nucleotides: TGTGCTAGTGGTTTCGGAATTCGGGGGGACCCCACAGATACGCAGTATTTT.

CDR3 nucleotide sequence: TGTGCCAGCTCACCACCGTCGACAGGTAGCAATGAGCAGTTCTTC. This translates into CASSPPSTGSNEQFF. This chain links TRBV18 with TRBJ2-1, with D tentatively TRBD1 (6 bases). The germline V gene encodes CDR1 KGHSH and CDR2 LQKENI. The CDR3 is 15 residues long. Trimming stripped 0 bases from V and 6 bases from J, with 12 bases between. Together with reference TRBV18 and TRBJ2-1, the CDR3 gives the full variable domain: NAGVMQNPRHLVRRRGQEARLRCSPMKGHSHVYWYRQLPEEGLKFMVYLQKENIIDESGMPKERFSAEFPKEGPSILRIQQVVRGDSAAYFCASSPPSTGSNEQFFGPGTRLTVL.

This rearrangement joins TRBV19 to TRBJ1-1, with D hard to call. CDR1 is LNHDA, CDR2 SQIVND, per germline (reference sequence). The CDR3 runs to 15 residues. V lost 3 bases and J lost 0, with 11 bases in between. CDR3 DNA: TGTGCCAGTAGTATGGGCAGGTTCATGAACACTGAAGCTTTCTTT. Protein product: CASSMGRFMNTEAFF. Supplemented by reference TRBV19 and TRBJ1-1, the full variable domain reads DGGITQSPKYLFRKEGQNVTLSCEQNLNHDAMYWYRQDPGQGLRLIYYSQIVNDFQKGDIAEGYSVSREKKESFPLTVTSAQKNPTAFYLCASSMGRFMNTEAFFGQGTRLTVV.

This chain joins TRBV19 and TRBJ2-2; D is uncertain. The V gene's germline CDR1 is LNHDA and CDR2 SQIVND (reference sequence). The CDR3 loop spans 15 amino acids. V shed 2 bases and J shed 0 bases, with 7 bases lying between them. The CDR3, as DNA: TGTGCCAGTAGTATACTCGGAACGAACACCGGGGAGCTGTTTTTT. It specifies CASSILGTNTGELFF.

This clone was picked up one time. The chain employs TRBV18 and TRBJ2-2; 7 bases are shared with TRBD2. V was pared by 4 bases and J by 6 bases, with 8 bases of the junction left unmatched. The CDR3 has 15 amino acids. Germline V gene sequence: CDR1 KGHSH, CDR2 LQKENI. The CDR3 is CASSLKGGAAGELFF. The CDR3 nucleotides read TGTGCCAGCTCACTTAAGGGAGGGGCCGCCGGGGAGCTGTTTTTT. Combining the CDR3 with reference TRBV18 and TRBJ2-2 gives the whole variable domain NAGVMQNPRHLVRRRGQEARLRCSPMKGHSHVYWYRQLPEEGLKFMVYLQKENIIDESGMPKERFSAEFPKEGPSILRIQQVVRGDSAAYFCASSLKGGAAGELFFGEGSRLTVL.

The chain employs TRBV19 and TRBJ2-5; a possible D gene is TRBD2 (5 bases). V was pared by 7 bases and J by 4 bases, with 22 bases between. The CDR3 contains 16 residues. Germline V CDR1 and CDR2: LNHDA, SQIVND (reference sequence). This CDR3 is CASTPTSRGGGETQYF. In DNA, the CDR3 is TGTGCCAGTACCCCGACTTCACGTGGAGGCGGAGAGACCCAGTACTTC. Full variable domain (remainder filled in from reference TRBV19 and TRBJ2-5): DGGITQSPKYLFRKEGQNVTLSCEQNLNHDAMYWYRQDPGQGLRLIYYSQIVNDFQKGDIAEGYSVSREKKESFPLTVTSAQKNPTAFYLCASTPTSRGGGETQYFGPGTRLLVL.

The chain joins TRBV6-8 to TRBJ2-1; weak D call: TRBD2 (6 bases). The CDR3 sequence is 16 residues long. The germline V gene encodes CDR1 MNHGY and CDR2 SAAAGT. V was shortened by 2 bases and J by 7 bases, with 18 bases between the two germline ends. In DNA, the CDR3 is TGTGCCAGCAGTTACGGGACCCTGGGACTCATTAATGAGCAGTTCTTC. Translating it yields CASSYGTLGLINEQFF.

The chain joins TRBV6-8 to TRBJ1-4; no clear D gene. Trimming removed 6 bases from V and 4 bases from J, with 15 bases in between. Germline values: CDR1 MNHGY, CDR2 SAAAGT. The CDR3 is 15 amino acids. The DNA of the CDR3 is TGTGCCAGCAGGTTGGAAGCTACCATTAATGAAAAACTGTTTTTT. Protein sequence: CASRLEATINEKLFF.

In its sample, this clone ranks as medium-sized. The chain uses TRBV7-1 and TRBJ2-3; 8 nucleotides match TRBD2. TRBV7-1 is identified as an open reading frame with a role that is uncertain. The CDR3 covers 15 residues. J was trimmed by 0 bases and V by 5 bases; bases with no gene match: 4. The CDR3 protein is CASSHSGISTDTQYF. CDR3 nucleotides: TGTGCCAGCAGCCATAGCGGGATCAGCACAGATACGCAGTATTTT.

A few counts support this clone. The rearrangement joins TRBV19 to TRBJ1-2, with D hard to call. From germline, CDR1 is LNHDA and CDR2 SQIVND (reference sequence). V was shortened by 5 bases and J by 4 bases, with 14 bases between the two germline ends. CDR3 length: 14 amino acids. CDR3 coding DNA: TGTGCCAGTAGTCCCCTAGGCGGGGTCTATGGCTACACCTTC. This translates into CASSPLGGVYGYTF.

V gene TRBV19 combines with J gene TRBJ1-3; D is ambiguous. The V and J ends lost 8 bases and 0 bases respectively, with 8 bases between them. Looked up from germline, CDR1 is LNHDA and CDR2 is SQIVND (reference sequence). This CDR3 is 13 amino acids long. The chain's CDR3 is CASSPGSGNTIYF. In DNA, the CDR3 is TGTGCCAGTTCCCCGGGCTCTGGAAACACCATATATTTT.

V usage is TRBV18 and J usage is TRBJ2-5; no clear D. Deletions cut 2 bases from V and 7 bases from J, with 8 bases between. This CDR3 contains 12 residues. Looked up from germline, CDR1 is KGHSH and CDR2 is LQKENI. CDR3 sequence (DNA): TGTGCCAGCTCACCAGAGGAATGGACCCAGTACTTC. This codes for CASSPEEWTQYF.

The chain is built from TRBV28 and TRBJ1-1; D ambiguous. CDR3 length: 15 residues. The V end lost 3 bases, the J end lost 5 bases, and 16 bases lay between the germline ends. Germline loops: CDR1 MDHEN, CDR2 SYDVKM. The CDR3 loop is CASSFPAFGGTEAFF. The CDR3 DNA reads as TGTGCCAGCAGTTTCCCCGCCTTCGGAGGAACTGAAGCTTTCTTT.

The chain carries TRBV6-8 and TRBJ2-2; D is tentatively TRBD1 or TRBD2 (5 bases each). Between the trimmed V and J ends, which lost 3 bases and 6 bases, there was a span of 8 bases. The CDR3 totals 13 residues. CDR1 MNHGY and CDR2 SAAAGT come from the germline V gene. The CDR3 is CASSYRGPGELFF. CDR3 bases: TGTGCCAGCAGTTATCGGGGCCCCGGGGAGCTGTTTTTT.

This clone was picked up one time. The rearrangement joins TRBV30 to TRBJ2-7, with TRBD2 matching 7 bases. The CDR3 covers 13 residues. The J segment lost 2 bases and the V segment lost 2 bases, leaving 3 bases of the junction unmatched. Germline CDR1 and CDR2: GTSNPN and SVGIG (reference sequence). CDR3 residues: CAWSSGTTYEQYF. The CDR3 nucleotides are TGTGCCTGGAGTAGCGGGACTACCTACGAGCAGTACTTC.

Note on this clone: At one end, the junction sequence differs from germline, possibly due to a read error. This chain's CDR3 is CASSFTGSMNTKAFF. The CDR3 bases are TGTGCCAGCAGTTTTACGGGGTCTATGAACACTAAAGCTTTCTTT. The rearrangement links TRBV28 to TRBJ1-1; no firm D call. Per germline, CDR1 MDHEN and CDR2 SYDVKM. The CDR3 length is 15 residues.

The rearrangement links TRBV28 to TRBJ2-7, with 12 bases identical to TRBD2. The V and J ends lost 5 bases and 3 bases, in that order; junction bases with no gene match: 5. Germline loops: CDR1 MDHEN, CDR2 SYDVKM. The CDR3 runs 15 residues. For the CDR3, the DNA is TGTGCCAGCAGTCCCACTAGCGGGAGGATCTACGAGCAGTACTTC. As protein: CASSPTSGRIYEQYF.

The chain has TRBV29-1 and TRBJ2-3, with 7 bases fitting TRBD1. The CDR3 is 13 amino acids. The V gene's germline CDR1 is SQVTM and CDR2 ANQGSEA. V lost 5 bases to trimming and J lost 3 bases; unmatched junction nucleotides: 5. In nucleotides, the CDR3 is TGCAGCGTTCGACAGGGCGGAACAGATACGCAGTATTTT. Residues: CSVRQGGTDTQYF.

The CDR3 loop is CASSPGTRAQETQYF. CDR3 in DNA: TGTGCCAGCTCACCAGGTACTCGGGCCCAAGAGACCCAGTACTTC. The V gene is TRBV18, the J gene TRBJ2-5; D gene ambiguous. Germline assignment: CDR1 KGHSH and CDR2 LQKENI. The CDR3 is 15 residues long. The V end lost 2 bases, the J end lost 1 base, and 11 bases lay between the germline ends.

The sample holds a few counts of this clone. This sequence joins TRBV12-5 and TRBJ2-1; a weak D match, TRBD2 (7 bases). The ends were cut back, 7 bases at V and 8 bases at J, with 18 bases in the middle. Per the germline V gene, CDR1 is LGHNT and CDR2 is FRNRAP. The CDR3 runs to 14 residues. CDR3 coding DNA: TGTGCTAGTGCCCCACGGGGGGCAGCAGATGAGCAGTTCTTC. It encodes CASAPRGAADEQFF.

The V call is TRBV6-8, the J call TRBJ2-7; the match to TRBD1 covers 7 bases. Germline CDR1 reads MNHGY; CDR2 reads SAAAGT. This CDR3 region has 17 residues. With V trimmed by 4 bases and J by 0 bases, 12 bases remained unmatched. Here the CDR3 reads CASSSSRTGPYSYEQYF. In DNA, the CDR3 is TGTGCCAGCAGTTCATCAAGGACAGGCCCTTACTCCTACGAGCAGTACTTC.

This clone was picked up one time. CDR3 sequence: CASSLAYYNEQFF. CDR3 nucleotides: TGTGCCAGCAGCCTAGCTTACTACAATGAGCAGTTCTTC. The V gene is TRBV28, the J gene TRBJ2-1, with D maybe TRBD2 (5 bases). The CDR3 is made up of 13 amino acids. The V gene lost 6 bases and the J gene lost 3 bases, with 9 bases spanning the gap. Germline V gene sequence: CDR1 MDHEN, CDR2 SYDVKM.

The chain recombines TRBV14 with TRBJ2-7; 7 positions match TRBD2. Trimming cost V 6 bases and J 0 bases; bases outside gene matches: 5. The CDR3 spans 14 residues. The V gene's germline CDR1 is SGHDN and CDR2 FVKESK. The CDR3 loop is CASRHSGASYEQYF. In DNA, the CDR3 is TGTGCCAGCAGACACAGCGGGGCCTCCTACGAGCAGTACTTC.

A few counts support this clone. The chain joins TRBV6-7 to TRBJ1-5; D is undetermined. TRBV6-7 is assigned to the ORF class and has an uncertain function. V was shortened by 6 bases and J by 1 base, with 7 bases between the two germline ends. This CDR3 comprises 13 residues. CDR3 protein: CASRVDSNQPQHF. The CDR3 bases are TGTGCCAGCAGAGTGGACAGCAATCAGCCCCAGCATTTT.